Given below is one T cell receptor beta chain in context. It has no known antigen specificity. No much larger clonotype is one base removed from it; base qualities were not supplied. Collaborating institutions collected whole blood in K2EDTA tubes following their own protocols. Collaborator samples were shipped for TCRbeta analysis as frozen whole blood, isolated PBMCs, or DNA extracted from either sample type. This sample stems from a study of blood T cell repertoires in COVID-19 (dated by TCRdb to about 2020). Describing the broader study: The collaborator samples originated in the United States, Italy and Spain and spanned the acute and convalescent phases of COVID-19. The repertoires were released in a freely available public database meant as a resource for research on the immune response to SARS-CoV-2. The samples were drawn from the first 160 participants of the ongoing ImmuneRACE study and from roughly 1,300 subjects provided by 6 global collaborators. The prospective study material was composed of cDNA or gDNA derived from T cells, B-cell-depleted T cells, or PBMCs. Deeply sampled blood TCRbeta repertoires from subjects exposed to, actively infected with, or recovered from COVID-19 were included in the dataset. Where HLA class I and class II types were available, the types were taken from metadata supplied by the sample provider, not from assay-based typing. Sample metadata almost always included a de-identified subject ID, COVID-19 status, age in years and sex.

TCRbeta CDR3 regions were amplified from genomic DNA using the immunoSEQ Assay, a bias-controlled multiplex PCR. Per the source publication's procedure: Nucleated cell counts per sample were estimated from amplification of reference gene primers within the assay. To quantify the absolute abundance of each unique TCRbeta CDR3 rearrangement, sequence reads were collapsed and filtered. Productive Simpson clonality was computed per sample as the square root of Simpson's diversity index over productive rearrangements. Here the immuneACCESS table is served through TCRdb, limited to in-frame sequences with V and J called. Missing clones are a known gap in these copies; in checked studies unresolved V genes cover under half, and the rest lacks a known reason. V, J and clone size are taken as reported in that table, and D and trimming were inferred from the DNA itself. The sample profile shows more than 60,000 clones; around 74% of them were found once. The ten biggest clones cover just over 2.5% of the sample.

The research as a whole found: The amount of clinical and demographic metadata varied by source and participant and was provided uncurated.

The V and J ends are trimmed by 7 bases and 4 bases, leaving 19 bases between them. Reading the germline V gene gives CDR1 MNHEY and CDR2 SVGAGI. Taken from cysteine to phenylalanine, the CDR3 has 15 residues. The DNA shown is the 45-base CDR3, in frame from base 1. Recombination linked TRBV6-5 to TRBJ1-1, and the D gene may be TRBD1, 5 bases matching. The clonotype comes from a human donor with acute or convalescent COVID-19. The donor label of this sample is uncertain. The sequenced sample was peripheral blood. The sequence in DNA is TGTGCCAGCACGAGAGCGTGGGGCCGTGTCACTGAAGCTTTCTTT. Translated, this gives CASTRAWGRVTEAFF.